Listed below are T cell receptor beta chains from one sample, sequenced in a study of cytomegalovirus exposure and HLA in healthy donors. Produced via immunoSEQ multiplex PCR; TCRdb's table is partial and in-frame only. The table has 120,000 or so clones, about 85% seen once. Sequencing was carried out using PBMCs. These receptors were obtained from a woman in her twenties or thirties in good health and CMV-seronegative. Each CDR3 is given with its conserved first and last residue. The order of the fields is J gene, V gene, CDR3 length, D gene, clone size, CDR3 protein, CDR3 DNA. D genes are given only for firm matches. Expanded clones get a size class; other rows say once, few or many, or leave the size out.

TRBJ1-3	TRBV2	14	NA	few	CASSENEGPWTIYF	TGTGCCAGCAGTGAAAACGAGGGTCCCTGGACCATATATTTT
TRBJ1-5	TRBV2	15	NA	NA	CASSGGTSSNQPQHF	TGTGCCAGCAGTGGAGGGACATCCAGCAATCAGCCCCAGCATTTT
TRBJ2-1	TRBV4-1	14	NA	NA	CASSPITRFDEQFF	TGCGCCAGCAGCCCCATCACCCGGTTTGATGAGCAGTTCTTC
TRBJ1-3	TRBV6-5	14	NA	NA	CASGVGRSGNTIYF	TGTGCCAGTGGAGTGGGTCGCTCTGGAAACACCATATATTTT
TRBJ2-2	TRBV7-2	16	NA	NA	CASSFQRGWNTGELFF	TGTGCCAGCAGCTTCCAACGGGGATGGAACACCGGGGAGCTGTTTTTT
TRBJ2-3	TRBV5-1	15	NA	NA	CASSFGLASTDTQYF	TGCGCCAGCAGCTTCGGGCTAGCGAGCACAGATACGCAGTATTTT
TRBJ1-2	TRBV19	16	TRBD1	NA	CASSISTGTANYGYTF	TGTGCCAGTAGTATCTCGACAGGGACCGCTAACTATGGCTACACCTTC
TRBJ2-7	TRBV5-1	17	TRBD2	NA	CASRTSVSGGSFYEQYF	TGCGCCAGCAGAACTTCCGTTAGCGGGGGGTCCTTCTACGAGCAGTACTTC
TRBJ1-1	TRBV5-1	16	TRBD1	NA	CASSLTTGAMNTEAFF	TGCGCCAGCAGCTTGACAACAGGGGCTATGAACACTGAAGCTTTCTTT
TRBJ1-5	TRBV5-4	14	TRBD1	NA	CASSLQGAEQPQHF	TGTGCCAGCAGCTTACAGGGGGCTGAGCAGCCCCAGCATTTT
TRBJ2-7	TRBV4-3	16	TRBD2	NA	CASSQALAGGPYEQYF	TGCGCCAGCAGCCAAGCACTAGCGGGGGGCCCCTACGAGCAGTACTTC
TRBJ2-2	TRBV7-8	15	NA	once	CASTPLSRGGGELFF	TGTGCCAGCACCCCCCTGTCCCGGGGAGGTGGGGAGCTGTTTTTT
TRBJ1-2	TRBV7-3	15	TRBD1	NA	CASSPGTDTNYGYTF	TGTGCCAGCAGCCCGGGGACAGATACTAACTATGGCTACACTTTC
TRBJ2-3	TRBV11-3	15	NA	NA	CASSWDWVGTDTQYF	TGTGCCAGCAGCTGGGACTGGGTGGGCACAGATACGCAGTATTTT
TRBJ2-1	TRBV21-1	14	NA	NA	CASTSGVVYNEQFF	TGTGCCAGCACAAGCGGGGTAGTCTACAATGAGCAGTTCTTC
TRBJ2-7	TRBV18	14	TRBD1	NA	CASSSGTGAYEQYF	TGTGCCAGCTCTTCCGGGACAGGAGCCTACGAGCAGTACTTC
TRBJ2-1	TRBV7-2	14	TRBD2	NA	CASSRSGGGNEQFF	TGTGCCAGCAGCAGAAGCGGGGGTGGGAATGAGCAGTTCTTC
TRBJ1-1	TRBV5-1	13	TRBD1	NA	CASSSQGATEAFF	TGCGCCAGCAGCTCTCAGGGGGCCACTGAAGCTTTCTTT
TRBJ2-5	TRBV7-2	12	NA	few	CASSLFKETQYF	TGTGCCAGCAGCTTATTCAAAGAGACCCAGTACTTC
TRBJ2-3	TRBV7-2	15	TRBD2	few	CASSISGGAIDTQYF	TGTGCCAGCAGTATTAGCGGGGGGGCCATAGATACGCAGTATTTT
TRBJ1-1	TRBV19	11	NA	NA	CASSIRGEAFF	TGTGCCAGTAGTATCCGGGGAGAAGCTTTCTTT
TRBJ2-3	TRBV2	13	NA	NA	CASSLQGTDTQYF	TGTGCCAGCAGCCTACAGGGCACAGATACGCAGTATTTT
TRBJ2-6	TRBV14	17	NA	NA	CASSQLQRRSGANVLTF	TGTGCCAGCAGCCAGTTACAGAGACGCTCTGGGGCCAACGTCCTGACTTTC
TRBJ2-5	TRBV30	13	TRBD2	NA	CAWSVYSGETQYF	TGTGCCTGGAGTGTGTATAGCGGGGAGACCCAGTACTTC
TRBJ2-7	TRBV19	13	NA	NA	CASSSQGSYEQYF	TGTGCCAGTAGTAGCCAGGGCAGCTACGAGCAGTACTTC
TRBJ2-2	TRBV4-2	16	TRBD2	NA	CASSQGSGGATGELFF	TGTGCCAGCAGCCAAGGTAGCGGGGGAGCCACCGGGGAGCTGTTTTTT
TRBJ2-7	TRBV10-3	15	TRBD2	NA	CAHGGSGGAEDEQYF	TGTGCCCATGGGGGTAGCGGGGGGGCCGAAGACGAGCAGTACTTC
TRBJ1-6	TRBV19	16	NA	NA	CASSIQGSSYNSPLHF	TGTGCCAGTAGTATCCAGGGGAGCTCCTATAATTCACCCCTCCACTTT
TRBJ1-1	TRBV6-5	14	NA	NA	CASSYGQVNTEAFF	TGTGCCAGCAGTTACGGGCAGGTGAACACTGAAGCTTTCTTT
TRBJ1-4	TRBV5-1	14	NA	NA	CASSLYGEGEKLFF	TGCGCCAGCAGCTTGTACGGGGAAGGTGAAAAACTGTTTTTT
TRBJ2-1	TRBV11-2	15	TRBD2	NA	CASSLKRGSYNEQFF	TGTGCCAGCAGCCTTAAGCGGGGATCATACAATGAGCAGTTCTTC
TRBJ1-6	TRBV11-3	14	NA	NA	CASSPDSVNSPLHF	TGTGCCAGCAGCCCGGACAGTGTAAATTCACCCCTCCACTTT
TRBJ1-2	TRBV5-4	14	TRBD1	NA	CASSLGQGNYGYTF	TGTGCCAGCAGCTTAGGACAGGGCAACTATGGCTACACCTTC
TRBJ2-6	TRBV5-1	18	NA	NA	CASSFYTGGASGANVLTF	TGCGCCAGCAGCTTCTACACAGGAGGGGCCTCTGGGGCCAACGTCCTGACTTTC
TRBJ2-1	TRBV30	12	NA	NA	CAWRGDYNEQFF	TGTGCCTGGAGAGGAGACTACAATGAGCAGTTCTTC
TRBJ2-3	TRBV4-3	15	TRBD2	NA	CASSQASGGAFTQYF	TGCGCCAGCAGCCAAGCTAGCGGGGGGGCCTTTACGCAGTATTTT
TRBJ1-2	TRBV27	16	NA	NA	CASSSGLTGWGYGYTF	TGTGCCAGCAGTTCGGGGTTGACAGGTTGGGGCTATGGCTACACCTTC
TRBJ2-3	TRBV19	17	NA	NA	CASSSSTVSRSTDTQYF	TGTGCCAGTAGTTCATCGACAGTTTCCCGATCCACAGATACGCAGTATTTT
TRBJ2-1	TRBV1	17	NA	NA	CTSSQLFGTSGLNEQFF	TGCACCAGCAGCCAGCTCTTCGGGACTAGCGGGCTCAATGAGCAGTTCTTC
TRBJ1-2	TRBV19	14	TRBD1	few	CASSTGQARYGYTF	TGTGCCAGTAGTACGGGACAGGCGCGCTATGGCTACACCTTC
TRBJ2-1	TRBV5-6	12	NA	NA	CASSKRPGEQFF	TGTGCCAGCAGCAAACGACCGGGGGAGCAGTTCTTC
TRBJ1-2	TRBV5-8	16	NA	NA	CASSLEGGASNYGYTF	TGTGCCAGCAGCTTGGAAGGAGGGGCTTCTAACTATGGCTACACCTTC
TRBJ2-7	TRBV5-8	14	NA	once	CASSPGPTGFEQYF	TGTGCCAGCAGCCCAGGGCCCACAGGGTTCGAGCAGTACTTC
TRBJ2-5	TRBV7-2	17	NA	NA	CASSLASRARGQETQYF	TGTGCCAGCAGCTTAGCTAGCCGGGCGCGGGGGCAGGAGACCCAGTACTTC
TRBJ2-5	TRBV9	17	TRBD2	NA	CASSIGASGRGQETQYF	TGTGCCAGCAGCATAGGGGCCAGCGGGAGAGGGCAAGAGACCCAGTACTTC
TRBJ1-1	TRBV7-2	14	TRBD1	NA	CASSSGQGVTEAFF	TGTGCCAGCAGCTCGGGACAGGGAGTCACTGAAGCTTTCTTT
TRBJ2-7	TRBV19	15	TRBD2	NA	CASSMSTGLRYEQYF	TGTGCCAGTAGTATGTCCACGGGACTACGCTACGAGCAGTACTTC
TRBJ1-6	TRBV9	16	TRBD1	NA	CASSVTGGQPNEPLHF	TGTGCCAGCAGCGTTACCGGGGGACAGCCCAATGAACCCCTCCACTTT
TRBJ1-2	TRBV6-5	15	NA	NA	CASSYLQQGWDGYTF	TGTGCCAGCAGTTACCTACAACAGGGATGGGATGGCTACACCTTC
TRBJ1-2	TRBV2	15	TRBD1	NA	CASRPARDRGHGYTF	TGTGCCAGCAGACCAGCCCGAGACAGGGGGCACGGCTACACCTTC
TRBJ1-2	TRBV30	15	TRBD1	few	CAWRAAGGVDYGYTF	TGTGCCTGGAGAGCGGCAGGGGGCGTTGACTATGGCTACACCTTC
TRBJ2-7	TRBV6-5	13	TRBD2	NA	CASRGRGGDEQYF	TGTGCCAGCAGGGGACGGGGGGGAGACGAGCAGTACTTC
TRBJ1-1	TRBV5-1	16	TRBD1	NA	CASEQGRPGGNTEAFF	TGCGCCAGCGAACAGGGGAGGCCCGGCGGGAACACTGAAGCTTTCTTT
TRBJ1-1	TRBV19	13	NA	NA	CATDSRENTEAFF	TGTGCCACCGACTCCCGGGAGAACACTGAAGCTTTCTTT
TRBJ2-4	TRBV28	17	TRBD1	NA	CASSLFGTGVAKNIQYF	TGTGCCAGCAGTTTATTTGGGACAGGGGTAGCCAAAAACATTCAGTACTTC
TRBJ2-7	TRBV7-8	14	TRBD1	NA	CASSPRTGWYEQYF	TGTGCCAGCAGCCCACGGACAGGGTGGTACGAGCAGTACTTC
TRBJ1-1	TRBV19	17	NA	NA	CASSTLLAGWGNTEAFF	TGTGCCAGTAGTACTCTCCTCGCGGGTTGGGGGAACACTGAAGCTTTCTTT
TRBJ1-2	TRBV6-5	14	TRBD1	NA	CASSPTGVVGGYTF	TGTGCCAGCAGTCCGACAGGGGTGGTCGGTGGCTACACCTTC
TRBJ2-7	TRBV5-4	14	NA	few	CASSFPGESSEQYF	TGTGCCAGCAGCTTCCCAGGGGAATCCAGCGAGCAGTACTTC